A selection of T cell receptor beta chains follows, all from one sample in a study of T cell repertoires in cytomegalovirus infection. TCRdb re-derived calls from the reads in MiXCR, one entry per CDR3 protein. The sample yields a few hundred thousand distinct CDR3 sequences, over 7.5% seen once. The sequenced sample consisted of PBMCs. Receptors originate from a human donor in good health (CMV status not recorded). Some clones in this sample may be carry-over from other donors' samples. Each CDR3 is given with its conserved first and last residue. Fields, in order: CDR3 protein, CDR3 DNA, J gene, V gene, clone size, D gene. The D gene is left open where the match is weak. Expanded clones are given a class, and other clones once, few, many or no size at all.

CDR3: CASSLRGQGAANEKLFF
DNA: TGTGCCAGCAGCTTAAGGGGACAGGGGGCGGCTAATGAAAAACTGTTTTTT
J: TRBJ1-4
V: TRBV7-2
size: once
D: TRBD1

CDR3: CASSSAGGQETQYF
DNA: TGTGCCAGCTCCTCAGCGGGGGGACAAGAGACCCAGTACTTC
J: TRBJ2-5
V: TRBV7-9
size: .
D: TRBD2

CDR3: CSATKRDTPDYEQYF
DNA: TGCAGTGCTACCAAAAGGGACACCCCGGACTACGAGCAGTACTTC
J: TRBJ2-7
V: TRBV20-1
size: .
D: .

CDR3: CASKISGGRKNTGELFF
DNA: TGTGCCAGCAAAATTAGCGGGGGCCGAAAAAACACCGGGGAGCTGTTTTTT
J: TRBJ2-2
V: TRBV12-3/TRBV12-4
size: many
D: TRBD2

CDR3: CASTDTKGSNTGELFF
DNA: TGTGCCAGCACCGATACCAAGGGTTCGAACACCGGGGAGCTGTTTTTT
J: TRBJ2-2
V: TRBV12-3/TRBV12-4
size: few
D: .

CDR3: CASSLAWAGGETQYF
DNA: TGTGCCAGCAGCTTAGCGTGGGCAGGGGGAGAGACCCAGTACTTC
J: TRBJ2-5
V: TRBV7-2
size: few
D: TRBD1

CDR3: CASSYSNDPRADTQYF
DNA: TGTGCCAGCAGTTACTCTAACGACCCACGGGCAGATACGCAGTATTTT
J: TRBJ2-3
V: TRBV6-2/TRBV6-3
size: many
D: .

CDR3: CSAPGTGGFGPQHF
DNA: TGCAGTGCTCCCGGGACAGGGGGTTTTGGGCCCCAGCATTTT
J: TRBJ1-5
V: TRBV20-1
size: .
D: TRBD1

CDR3: CASSYRGAGEQYF
DNA: TGTGCCAGCAGTTATCGGGGGGCGGGCGAGCAGTACTTC
J: TRBJ2-7
V: TRBV6-5
size: many
D: .

CDR3: CASRSGPSTDTQYF
DNA: TGTGCCAGCAGGTCAGGTCCTAGCACAGATACGCAGTATTTT
J: TRBJ2-3
V: TRBV7-9
size: many
D: .

CDR3: CASSYGLAASSYNEQFF
DNA: TGCGCCAGCAGCTATGGACTAGCGGCCAGCTCCTACAATGAGCAGTTCTTC
J: TRBJ2-1
V: TRBV5-1
size: few
D: TRBD2

CDR3: CAISEREKLFF
DNA: TGTGCCATCAGTGAAAGAGAAAAACTGTTTTTT
J: TRBJ1-4
V: TRBV10-3
size: .
D: .

CDR3: CATSDLTTGGPTDTQYF
DNA: TGTGCCACCAGTGATTTGACTACGGGAGGGCCGACAGATACGCAGTATTTT
J: TRBJ2-3
V: TRBV24-1
size: .
D: TRBD2

CDR3: CAISERTGSYNEQFF
DNA: TGTGCCATCAGTGAGCGGACAGGATCCTACAATGAGCAGTTCTTC
J: TRBJ2-1
V: TRBV10-3
size: many
D: TRBD1

CDR3: CASSPVSTGGRGYEKLFF
DNA: TGTGCCAGCTCACCAGTATCCACCGGTGGCAGGGGGTACGAAAAACTGTTTTTT
J: TRBJ1-4
V: TRBV18
size: many
D: TRBD1

CDR3: CASSFRQTQETQYF
DNA: TGTGCCAGCAGCTTCCGACAGACCCAAGAGACCCAGTACTTC
J: TRBJ2-5
V: TRBV6-8
size: .
D: .

CDR3: CASSFEYTGELFF
DNA: TGTGCCAGCAGCTTTGAGTACACCGGGGAGCTGTTTTTT
J: TRBJ2-2
V: TRBV7-6
size: many
D: .

CDR3: CASSLVSAAGELFF
DNA: TGTGCCAGCAGCTTAGTGAGCGCCGCCGGGGAGCTGTTTTTT
J: TRBJ2-2
V: TRBV11-2
size: .
D: .

CDR3: CANARTGLSEQYF
DNA: TGTGCCAACGCTCGGACAGGGTTAAGCGAGCAGTACTTC
J: TRBJ2-7
V: TRBV28
size: many
D: TRBD1

CDR3: CASSLFPGKYEQYF
DNA: TGTGCCAGCAGCTTGTTTCCAGGGAAGTACGAGCAGTACTTC
J: TRBJ2-7
V: TRBV5-4
size: .
D: .

CDR3: CASSRGQVSYEQYF
DNA: TGTGCCAGCAGCCGAGGACAGGTCTCCTACGAGCAGTACTTC
J: TRBJ2-7
V: TRBV12-3/TRBV12-4
size: .
D: TRBD1

CDR3: CASSPGPDSNEQFF
DNA: TGTGCCAGCAGCCCCGGCCCAGACTCCAATGAGCAGTTCTTC
J: TRBJ2-1
V: TRBV14
size: few
D: .

CDR3: CASSYSGTGPRYEQYF
DNA: TGTGCCAGCAGTTATTCAGGGACAGGGCCGAGGTACGAGCAGTACTTC
J: TRBJ2-7
V: TRBV6-5
size: few
D: TRBD1

CDR3: CASSSTTRTDTQYF
DNA: TGTGCCAGCAGCTCCACAACCCGCACAGATACGCAGTATTTT
J: TRBJ2-3
V: TRBV6-2/TRBV6-3
size: .
D: .

CDR3: CASSPRAKPGGRLSSYNEQFF
DNA: TGTGCCAGCAGCCCCCGGGCGAAACCGGGGGGTCGGTTGAGCTCCTACAATGAGCAGTTCTTC
J: TRBJ2-1
V: TRBV7-2
size: many
D: TRBD2

CDR3: CASRGGRGPSAATDTQYF
DNA: TGTGCCAGCAGGGGGGGCCGGGGGCCTAGCGCCGCGACAGATACGCAGTATTTT
J: TRBJ2-3
V: TRBV2
size: many
D: .

CDR3: CASSQTQGASGYTF
DNA: TGTGCCAGCAGCCAAACACAGGGGGCAAGTGGCTACACCTTC
J: TRBJ1-2
V: TRBV4-2
size: once
D: TRBD1

CDR3: CANRGGNNEQYF
DNA: TGTGCCAATAGGGGAGGGAATAACGAGCAGTACTTC
J: TRBJ2-7
V: TRBV2
size: .
D: TRBD2

CDR3: CASSSRGGTYEQYF
DNA: TGTGCCAGCAGTTCAAGGGGGGGGACCTACGAGCAGTACTTC
J: TRBJ2-7
V: TRBV12-3/TRBV12-4
size: many
D: .

CDR3: CASSFRGAGTGELFF
DNA: TGTGCCAGCAGCTTCAGAGGGGCAGGCACCGGGGAGCTGTTTTTT
J: TRBJ2-2
V: TRBV4-2
size: .
D: .

CDR3: CASSLGLAGTVEQYF
DNA: TGTGCCAGCAGCTTAGGTCTAGCGGGGACGGTCGAGCAGTACTTC
J: TRBJ2-7
V: TRBV7-2
size: once
D: TRBD2

CDR3: CASSHRTFTDTQYF
DNA: TGTGCCAGTAGTCACCGGACCTTCACAGATACGCAGTATTTT
J: TRBJ2-3
V: TRBV19
size: .
D: .

CDR3: CASSPQLAGGREQYF
DNA: TGTGCCAGCAGTCCCCAGCTAGCGGGAGGGCGAGAGCAGTACTTC
J: TRBJ2-7
V: TRBV28
size: .
D: TRBD2

CDR3: CASSLPGLIQETQYF
DNA: TGTGCCAGCAGTTTACCGGGACTTATACAAGAGACCCAGTACTTC
J: TRBJ2-5
V: TRBV7-2
size: .
D: .

CDR3: CASSQELGPDTQYF
DNA: TGTGCCAGCAGCCAAGAGTTGGGGCCAGATACGCAGTATTTT
J: TRBJ2-3
V: TRBV4-2
size: few
D: .

CDR3: CASGFGQGSQPQHF
DNA: TGTGCTAGTGGTTTTGGACAGGGAAGCCAGCCCCAGCATTTT
J: TRBJ1-5
V: TRBV12-5
size: few
D: TRBD1

CDR3: CAISTGSSSYNEQFF
DNA: TGTGCCATCAGTACAGGATCTAGCTCCTACAATGAGCAGTTCTTC
J: TRBJ2-1
V: TRBV10-3
size: few
D: .

CDR3: CASSAPGLRGTEQYF
DNA: TGTGCCAGCAGCGCCCCAGGGCTTAGGGGAACCGAGCAGTACTTC
J: TRBJ2-7
V: TRBV7-2
size: .
D: .

CDR3: CSGATRESSYNEQFF
DNA: TGCAGCGGGGCGACGCGGGAAAGCTCCTACAATGAGCAGTTCTTC
J: TRBJ2-1
V: TRBV29-1
size: few
D: .

CDR3: CASSKAPRGGHYNEQFF
DNA: TGTGCCAGCAGCAAGGCCCCCAGGGGGGGACACTACAATGAGCAGTTCTTC
J: TRBJ2-1
V: TRBV5-4
size: many
D: .

CDR3: CASSLAEGYYGYTF
DNA: TGTGCCAGCAGCTTAGCTGAGGGGTACTATGGCTACACCTTC
J: TRBJ1-2
V: TRBV7-9
size: few
D: .

CDR3: CASSLAALRPWENIQYF
DNA: TGTGCCAGCAGCTTAGCAGCTCTGAGGCCCTGGGAAAACATTCAGTACTTC
J: TRBJ2-4
V: TRBV7-2
size: many
D: .

CDR3: CASSRIGEKLFF
DNA: TGTGCCAGCAGCCGGATCGGGGAAAAACTGTTTTTT
J: TRBJ1-4
V: TRBV12-3/TRBV12-4
size: .
D: .

CDR3: CASSLAGPLMLEPQYF
DNA: TGTGCCAGCAGCTTAGCGGGACCACTAATGCTCGAGCCCCAGTACTTC
J: TRBJ2-5
V: TRBV7-9
size: .
D: .

CDR3: CASSLGDLGGQFF
DNA: TGTGCCAGCAGCTTAGGAGACTTGGGTGGGCAGTTCTTC
J: TRBJ2-1
V: TRBV7-8
size: many
D: .

CDR3: CASSIRDGNIQYF
DNA: TGTGCCAGCAGCATACGGGACGGAAACATTCAGTACTTC
J: TRBJ2-4
V: TRBV7-2
size: many
D: .

CDR3: CASSGWDSEIFSGNTIYF
DNA: TGTGCCAGCAGTGGGTGGGACAGCGAAATATTCTCTGGAAACACCATATATTTT
J: TRBJ1-3
V: TRBV28
size: .
D: TRBD1

CDR3: CASSPTGTNTEAFF
DNA: TGTGCCAGCAGCCCAACAGGGACGAACACTGAAGCTTTCTTT
J: TRBJ1-1
V: TRBV7-9
size: .
D: .

CDR3: CASGLGDPGLHGYTF
DNA: TGTGCCAGTGGGTTGGGGGATCCAGGACTGCATGGCTACACCTTC
J: TRBJ1-2
V: TRBV9
size: few
D: .

CDR3: CASSRQSSGNTIYF
DNA: TGTGCCAGCAGCCGTCAGAGCTCTGGAAACACCATATATTTT
J: TRBJ1-3
V: TRBV12-3/TRBV12-4
size: many
D: .

CDR3: CSVIPGRYNEQFF
DNA: TGCAGCGTTATACCGGGACGGTACAATGAGCAGTTCTTC
J: TRBJ2-1
V: TRBV29-1
size: few
D: .

CDR3: CASTPGAQETQYF
DNA: TGTGCCAGCACTCCGGGAGCCCAAGAGACCCAGTACTTC
J: TRBJ2-5
V: TRBV12-3/TRBV12-4
size: .
D: .

CDR3: CASSFRASGVGEQFF
DNA: TGTGCCAGCAGCTTCAGGGCTAGCGGCGTGGGTGAGCAGTTCTTC
J: TRBJ2-1
V: TRBV5-4
size: few
D: TRBD2

CDR3: CASSPGQGRGQYF
DNA: TGTGCCAGCAGTCCCGGACAGGGTAGGGGCCAGTACTTC
J: TRBJ2-5
V: TRBV27
size: few
D: TRBD1